Following are 25 T cell receptor beta chains from one sample sequenced in a study of monozygotic twins with inflammatory bowel disease (dated by TCRdb to about 2019). The library was made by 5' RACE. Sequencing was performed on an Illumina HiSeq 2500. Reprocessed by TCRdb, the reads give a single entry per CDR3 protein sequence, without DNA. The sample table records roughly 160,000 distinct CDR3 sequences. The ten largest account for roughly 2.4% of the sample. Sequenced sample: blood. The receptors shown here come from a human donor with ulcerative colitis or Crohn's disease, or a healthy co-twin of an affected twin (not recorded which).

The chain carries TRBV21-1 and TRBJ2-7; TCRdb's assignment of TRBD1 cannot be checked, as there is no DNA. TRBV21-1 is a recognized pseudogene. This CDR3 comprises 13 residues. CDR3 sequence: CASRNREFYEQYF.

This chain connects TRBV7-9 to TRBJ2-1; TCRdb picks TRBD2, but there is no DNA to check that call. This CDR3 has 16 residues. CDR1 and CDR2 from the germline V gene are SEHNR and FQNEAQ (reference sequence). CDR3 loop: CAILRGLAGRFNEQFF.

The chain links TRBV5-1 to TRBJ1-3. Germline V gene sequence: CDR1 SGHRS, CDR2 YFSETQ. This CDR3 has 13 residues. CDR3 amino acids: CASSFSAGNTIYF.

The V gene is TRBV20-1, the J gene TRBJ2-1; the TCRdb D gene call, TRBD2, has no DNA to confirm it. CDR3 length: 14 amino acids. The V gene's germline CDR1 is DFQATT and CDR2 SNEGSKA (reference sequence). CDR3 region: CSGRRPEGSNEQFF.

The rearrangement uses TRBV29-1 and TRBJ2-6. CDR3 length equals 13 residues. Germline V CDR1 and CDR2: SQVTM, ANQGSEA. This chain's CDR3 is CSVRVSGANVLTF.

The chain joins TRBV19 to TRBJ2-5. Germline-derived CDR1 and CDR2 are LNHDA and SQIVND (reference sequence). This CDR3 comprises 14 residues. The CDR3 is CASSRELNQETQYF.

The rearrangement uses TRBV5-1 and TRBJ2-5; no DNA is available, so the TRBD1 call from TCRdb remains unchecked. Germline values: CDR1 SGHRS, CDR2 YFSETQ. This CDR3 is 14 amino acids long. The CDR3 sequence is CASSFATGEGTQYF. The full variable domain, its missing parts supplied by reference TRBV5-1 and TRBJ2-5, is KAGVTQTPRYLIKTRGQQVTLSCSPISGHRSVSWYQQTPGQGLQFLFEYFSETQRNKGNFPGRFSGRQFSNSRSEMNVSTLELGDSALYLCASSFATGEGTQYFGPGTRLLVL.

The gene calls are TRBV10-3 and TRBJ2-1; the TCRdb call, TRBD1, lacks DNA for checking. The CDR3 runs to 15 residues. CDR1 is ENHRY and CDR2 is SYGVKD in the germline V gene. The CDR3 sequence: CAISDGTVKFNEQFF.

This chain uses TRBV20-1 with TRBJ2-1; absent DNA, TCRdb's TRBD2 call cannot be checked. Germline values: CDR1 DFQATT, CDR2 SNEGSKA (reference sequence). The CDR3 totals 13 residues. The chain's CDR3 is CSARLADANEQFF.

The CDR3 loop is CSADPVQGNYEQYF. V gene TRBV20-1 combines with J gene TRBJ2-7; TCRdb's D gene call, TRBD1, goes unchecked for lack of DNA. The V gene's germline CDR1 is DFQATT and CDR2 SNEGSKA (reference sequence). CDR3 length: 14 residues.

The genes are TRBV4-1 and TRBJ2-7; TCRdb indicates TRBD1, and absent DNA this call remains unverified. CDR1 is MGHRA and CDR2 is YSYEKL in the germline V gene. There are 17 residues in the CDR3. The CDR3 here is CASSQSAHSSGGDEQYF.

The V and J genes are TRBV2 and TRBJ1-6; TCRdb's D gene call, TRBD1, goes unchecked for lack of DNA. Germline assignment: CDR1 SNHLY and CDR2 FYNNEI. The CDR3 has 11 amino acids. This CDR3 reads CASSLGTPLHF.

The rearrangement uses TRBV20-1 and TRBJ2-3; TCRdb's D call, TRBD1, is unchecked because there is no DNA. The CDR3 contains 15 residues. Looked up from germline, CDR1 is DFQATT and CDR2 is SNEGSKA (reference sequence). CDR3 residues: CSARNGQSNTDTQYF.

The chain links TRBV5-6 to TRBJ2-7. From germline, CDR1 is SGHDT and CDR2 YYEEEE. The CDR3 is made up of 12 amino acids. CDR3: CASSFSAYEQYF.

The chain is built from TRBV7-3 and TRBJ2-7; the TRBD2 assignment by TCRdb is unverifiable without DNA. Germline assignment: CDR1 SGHTA and CDR2 FQGTGA. The CDR3 spans 16 residues. This CDR3 is CASSLTGLAGTDEQYF.

The rearrangement links TRBV20-1 to TRBJ2-7. The CDR3 sequence is 13 residues long. From germline, CDR1 is DFQATT and CDR2 SNEGSKA (reference sequence). CDR3 sequence reads: CSAPWGNSNEQYF.

The rearrangement joins TRBV2 to TRBJ2-1. The CDR3 runs 16 residues. Per germline, CDR1 SNHLY and CDR2 FYNNEI. The CDR3 protein is CASSESAGSSYNEQFF.

The chain combines TRBV28 with TRBJ1-1. Germline V gene sequence: CDR1 MDHEN, CDR2 SYDVKM. The CDR3 has 15 residues. This chain's CDR3 is CASREAGRVNTEAFF.

The chain couples TRBV12-3 or TRBV12-4 to TRBJ1-1. This CDR3 has 14 amino acids. CDR3 sequence: CASSYLGPNTEAFF.

This chain joins TRBV21-1 and TRBJ1-6; the D call of TRBD1 rests on TCRdb alone, since no DNA is present to check it. TRBV21-1 is a listed pseudogene. The CDR3 runs to 15 residues. The CDR3 protein is CASSNTEGRGSPLHF.

V usage is TRBV10-3 and J usage is TRBJ2-3; TCRdb outputs TRBD1, but without DNA this stays unchecked. From germline, CDR1 is ENHRY and CDR2 SYGVKD. The CDR3 length is 14 residues. CDR3 protein: CAISFDSRGDTQYF.

The CDR3: CASSLAFGGEQFF. The chain has TRBV5-1 and TRBJ2-1; TCRdb indicates TRBD1, and absent DNA this call remains unverified. The germline V gene encodes CDR1 SGHRS and CDR2 YFSETQ. The CDR3 consists of 13 residues.

V and J are TRBV11-2 and TRBJ1-1; TCRdb's D call, TRBD1, is unchecked because there is no DNA. Germline V gene sequence: CDR1 SGHAT, CDR2 FQNNGV. This CDR3 has 13 residues. The chain's CDR3 is CASSLGGQAEAFF.

The chain employs TRBV7-2 and TRBJ2-1; checking the TCRdb D call of TRBD2 is not possible without DNA. The CDR3 consists of 15 residues. Germline V gives CDR1 SGHTA, CDR2 FQGNSA. This CDR3 reads CASSRIAGLYNEQFF.

The CDR3 here is CASSFTGGVETQYF. The chain couples TRBV5-6 to TRBJ2-5; as DNA is missing, the TRBD2 call by TCRdb cannot be tested. Germline assignment: CDR1 SGHDT and CDR2 YYEEEE. The CDR3 covers 14 residues. The variable domain in full, completed from reference TRBV5-6 and TRBJ2-5, reads DAGVTQSPTHLIKTRGQQVTLRCSPKSGHDTVSWYQQALGQGPQFIFQYYEEEERQRGNFPDRFSGHQFPNYSSELNVNALLLGDSALYLCASSFTGGVETQYFGPGTRLLVL.